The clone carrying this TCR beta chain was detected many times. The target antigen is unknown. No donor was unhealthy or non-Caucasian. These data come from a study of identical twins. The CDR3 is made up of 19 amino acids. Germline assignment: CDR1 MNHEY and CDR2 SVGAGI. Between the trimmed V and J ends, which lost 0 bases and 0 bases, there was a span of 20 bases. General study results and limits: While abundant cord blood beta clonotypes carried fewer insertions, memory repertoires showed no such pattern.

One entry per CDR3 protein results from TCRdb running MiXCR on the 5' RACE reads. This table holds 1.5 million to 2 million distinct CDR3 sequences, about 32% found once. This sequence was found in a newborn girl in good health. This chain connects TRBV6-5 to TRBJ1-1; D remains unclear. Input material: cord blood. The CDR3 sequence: CASSYSRWNRVGLNTEAFF. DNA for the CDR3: TGTGCCAGCAGTTACTCGAGATGGAACCGTGTAGGCTTGAACACTGAAGCTTTCTTT.